Listed below are T cell receptor beta chains from one sample, sequenced in a study of blood T cell repertoires in COVID-19. The protocol was immunoSEQ multiplex PCR, while the TCRdb copy is restricted to in-frame clones and leaves out a portion. The table records fewer than 55,000 clones, approximately 78% of them present only once. The specimen sequenced was peripheral blood. These receptors were obtained from a human donor with acute or convalescent COVID-19. The donor label of this sample is uncertain. Each CDR3 is given with its conserved first and last residue. The D gene is left open where the match is weak. Size tells how often a clone was seen (once, few, many) or the class of an expanded clone, and some rows leave it out.

abundance	v_gene	j_gene	d_gene	CDR3aa	CDR3nt
-	TRBV7-8	TRBJ1-1	TRBD1	CASSWTGEGTEAFF	TGTGCCAGCAGCTGGACAGGGGAAGGGACTGAAGCTTTCTTT
-	TRBV29-1	TRBJ1-5	-	CSVVQPQHF	TGCAGCGTTGTACAGCCCCAGCATTTT
few	TRBV5-6	TRBJ1-2	TRBD1	CASSRTGGGYGYTF	TGTGCCAGCAGCAGGACAGGGGGCGGCTATGGCTACACCTTC
-	TRBV28	TRBJ1-3	-	CASSGGRNTIYF	TGTGCCAGCAGTGGGGGGAGAAACACCATATATTTT
-	TRBV29-1	TRBJ2-1	-	CSVKTGTDEQFF	TGCAGCGTGAAGACAGGAACCGATGAGCAGTTCTTC
-	TRBV2	TRBJ1-1	-	CASRRWGGTEAFF	TGTGCCAGCAGACGCTGGGGGGGCACTGAAGCTTTCTTT
once	TRBV11-1	TRBJ2-3	TRBD2	CASSFLAGGTDTQYF	TGTGCCAGCAGCTTCTTAGCGGGGGGCACAGATACGCAGTATTTT
once	TRBV6-5	TRBJ1-2	TRBD1	CASSYGQGAGYGYTF	TGTGCCAGCAGTTATGGACAGGGGGCCGGCTATGGCTACACCTTC
few	TRBV2	TRBJ2-7	TRBD1	CAIGGRGPYEQYF	TGTGCCATCGGCGGCAGGGGGCCCTACGAGCAGTACTTC
-	TRBV6-2/TRBV6-3	TRBJ1-5	-	CASSHIQEPQHF	TGTGCCAGCAGTCACATACAGGAACCCCAGCATTTT
-	TRBV27	TRBJ2-1	TRBD1	CASRPGQGYNEQFF	TGTGCCAGCAGACCCGGACAGGGCTACAATGAGCAGTTCTTC
-	TRBV6-5	TRBJ1-6	TRBD1	CASSSQQGAISPLHF	TGTGCCAGCAGTTCCCAACAGGGGGCAATCTCACCCCTCCACTTT
-	TRBV15	TRBJ1-1	-	CATSSGMGGGTEAFF	TGTGCCACCAGCAGTGGGATGGGGGGAGGAACTGAAGCTTTCTTT
-	TRBV13	TRBJ2-3	TRBD2	CASRISGRGADTQYF	TGTGCCAGCAGAATTAGCGGGAGGGGAGCAGATACGCAGTATTTT
-	TRBV7-2	TRBJ1-3	TRBD1	CASSSGQAFSGNTIYF	TGTGCCAGCAGCTCGGGACAGGCCTTCTCTGGAAACACCATATATTTT
few	TRBV19	TRBJ2-3	TRBD2	CASTPAGGLVSTDTQYF	TGTGCCAGTACCCCAGCGGGGGGTCTGGTCAGCACAGATACGCAGTATTTT
-	TRBV2	TRBJ1-5	TRBD1	CASSEGDRAQPQHF	TGTGCCAGCAGTGAGGGAGACAGGGCCCAGCCCCAGCATTTT
-	TRBV5-6	TRBJ2-5	TRBD2	CASSGGLSLPPQETQYF	TGTGCCAGCAGCGGGGGACTATCCTTACCCCCACAAGAGACCCAGTACTTC
-	TRBV9	TRBJ2-2	TRBD1	CASSNPGTGTTGELFF	TGTGCCAGCAGCAATCCCGGGACAGGTACCACCGGGGAGCTGTTTTTT
-	TRBV29-1	TRBJ1-1	-	CSVVRDENTEAFF	TGCAGCGTTGTCAGGGATGAGAACACTGAAGCTTTCTTT
-	TRBV6-5	TRBJ1-2	-	CASSHPDRANGYTF	TGTGCCAGCAGTCACCCGGACAGAGCCAATGGCTACACCTTC
-	TRBV18	TRBJ1-1	-	CASSQGQRMNTEAFF	TGTGCCAGCTCACAAGGACAGAGAATGAACACTGAAGCTTTCTTT
once	TRBV9	TRBJ1-6	TRBD1	CASSVSVGTADSPLHF	TGTGCCAGCAGCGTATCCGTGGGGACAGCGGATTCACCCCTCCACTTT
-	TRBV6-1	TRBJ1-2	TRBD1	CASSEATTGPYGYTF	TGTGCCAGCAGTGAAGCTACGACAGGGCCCTATGGCTACACCTTC
-	TRBV6-5	TRBJ1-2	TRBD1	CASSIPGQQGRRYTF	TGTGCCAGCAGTATACCGGGACAGCAGGGCCGTCGCTACACCTTC
-	TRBV11-3	TRBJ1-5	-	CASSESSGVSQPQHF	TGTGCCAGCAGCGAGTCCTCAGGGGTATCTCAGCCCCAGCATTTT
few	TRBV6-2/TRBV6-3	TRBJ2-7	TRBD2	CASSSLEPGLAVLRRYF	TGTGCCAGCAGTTCTCTCGAGCCGGGACTAGCGGTTCTCAGACGGTACTTC
-	TRBV18	TRBJ2-3	TRBD1	CASSPPTGQGDTQYF	TGTGCCAGCTCACCACCGACAGGGCAGGGAGATACGCAGTATTTT
-	TRBV30	TRBJ2-3	TRBD1	CAWDGTGADTQYF	TGTGCCTGGGACGGGACAGGGGCGGATACGCAGTATTTT
-	TRBV4-3	TRBJ2-4	-	CASSLDLLPQNIQYF	TGCGCCAGCAGCCTGGACTTACTCCCGCAAAACATTCAGTACTTC
once	TRBV6-2/TRBV6-3	TRBJ2-3	-	CASSYRASQGGTTDTQYF	TGTGCCAGCAGTTACAGGGCTAGCCAAGGGGGTACGACAGATACGCAGTATTTT
-	TRBV11-3	TRBJ2-3	-	CASSTGTSSAQYF	TGTGCCAGCAGTACCGGGACATCCTCCGCGCAGTATTTT
-	TRBV5-1	TRBJ1-3	TRBD1	CASSLTGAGNTIYF	TGCGCCAGCAGCTTGACAGGGGCTGGAAACACCATATATTTT
-	TRBV19	TRBJ1-2	TRBD1	CASRDRAGGYTF	TGTGCCAGTAGGGACAGGGCGGGCGGCTACACCTTC
-	TRBV21-1	TRBJ1-1	-	CASSKAPLGKGANTEAFF	TGTGCCAGCAGCAAAGCCCCCCTTGGGAAGGGGGCAAACACTGAAGCTTTCTTT
-	TRBV11-2	TRBJ1-1	-	CASSLPGSGTEAFF	TGTGCCAGCAGCTTGCCCGGGAGTGGCACTGAAGCTTTCTTT
-	TRBV3-1/TRBV3-2	TRBJ2-2	-	CASSQDTRAGELFF	TGTGCCAGCAGCCAAGATACGCGGGCCGGGGAGCTGTTTTTT
-	TRBV11-3	TRBJ2-2	TRBD2	CASSRKRSSGGYTGELFF	TGTGCCAGCAGCCGAAAGCGGTCCAGCGGGGGGTACACCGGGGAGCTGTTTTTT
-	TRBV21-1	TRBJ2-7	-	CASSNRLRTGGGGYEQYF	TGTGCCAGCAGCAACCGACTCAGAACAGGGGGTGGTGGTTACGAGCAGTACTTC
few	TRBV2	TRBJ1-4	TRBD1	CASNNQGAFNEKLFF	TGTGCCAGCAATAACCAGGGGGCCTTCAATGAAAAACTGTTTTTT
-	TRBV5-1	TRBJ2-1	-	CASSLGGGERTEQFF	TGCGCCAGCAGCTTGGGAGGGGGGGAACGCACTGAGCAGTTCTTC
-	TRBV5-6	TRBJ2-4	TRBD1	CASSKRTGANIQYF	TGTGCCAGCAGTAAGCGGACAGGGGCGAACATTCAGTACTTC
-	TRBV19	TRBJ2-5	-	CATSRPQETQYF	TGTGCCACCTCGAGGCCCCAAGAGACCCAGTACTTC
-	TRBV24-1	TRBJ2-5	TRBD2	CATSQGLAQETQYF	TGTGCCACCAGTCAGGGACTAGCTCAAGAGACCCAGTACTTC
once	TRBV18	TRBJ2-5	-	CASSPFSSGQETQYF	TGTGCCAGCTCACCATTCAGTAGCGGCCAAGAGACCCAGTACTTC
few	TRBV6-2/TRBV6-3	TRBJ1-6	-	CASSATWGGGSPLHF	TGTGCCAGCAGTGCCACGTGGGGCGGGGGTTCACCCCTCCACTTT